This note documents a single T cell receptor beta chain sequence. These data are taken from a study of CD8 T cells in acute hepatitis C reinfection. Time point noted: naive CD8 control sorted from an acute-time-point sample. TCRdb keeps only in-frame clones here, not all; method: immunoSEQ multiplex PCR. This repertoire shows 30,000 to 40,000 clones, 70% to 90% found once; its top ten account for 9.5% to 13%. The germline V gene encodes CDR1 MNHNY and CDR2 SVGAGI (reference sequence). The CDR3 has 13 residues. V gave up 4 bases and J gave up 7 bases, with 13 bases separating them. Sample: naive CD8+ T cells from PBMCs. The rearrangement joins TRBV6-6 to TRBJ1-1, with D perhaps matching TRBD1 (5 bases). The clonotype originates from a woman between 18 and 29 years old who spontaneously cleared hepatitis C infection. The CDR3 DNA reads as TGTGCCAGCAGTTTGGGGCAGAGCATTGAAGCTTTCTTT. This codes for CASSLGQSIEAFF.